The rows below give T cell receptor beta chains drawn from one sample of a study of blood T cell repertoires in COVID-19. Sequencing used immunoSEQ multiplex PCR; TCRdb keeps in-frame clones, though not all of them. The repertoire includes around 190,000 clones, 84% of them detected once, and roughly 3.2% sits in the top ten. Sequencing was done on a sample of PBMCs or T cells enriched from blood (not recorded which). These TCRs come from a woman under 40 who had recovered from COVID-19. CDR3s include the opening cysteine and the closing phenylalanine or tryptophan. Each record gives: CDR3 protein, CDR3 DNA, clone size, D gene, V gene, J gene. A D gene is named only where the DNA matches it firmly. Expanded clones get a size class; other rows say once, few or many, or leave the size out.

cdr3_aa: CASSQTGSTDTQYF; cdr3_nt: TGTGCCAGCAGCCAAACCGGGAGCACAGATACGCAGTATTTT; clone_size: once; d_call: -; v_call: TRBV7-2; j_call: TRBJ2-3
cdr3_aa: CASSRGQNTDTQYF; cdr3_nt: TGTGCCAGCAGTCGAGGCCAAAACACAGATACGCAGTATTTT; clone_size: -; d_call: -; v_call: TRBV25-1; j_call: TRBJ2-3
cdr3_aa: CASSLDGGAAPFGTDTQYF; cdr3_nt: TGTGCCAGCAGCTTAGACGGGGGTGCTGCGCCCTTTGGCACAGATACGCAGTATTTT; clone_size: -; d_call: -; v_call: TRBV7-3; j_call: TRBJ2-3
cdr3_aa: CASSLARLRREQYF; cdr3_nt: TGCGCCAGCAGCTTGGCTAGACTCCGAAGAGAGCAGTACTTC; clone_size: -; d_call: -; v_call: TRBV5-1; j_call: TRBJ2-7
cdr3_aa: CASSTPRTAYNEQFF; cdr3_nt: TGTGCCAGTAGTACGCCTAGGACAGCCTACAATGAGCAGTTCTTC; clone_size: -; d_call: -; v_call: TRBV19; j_call: TRBJ2-1
cdr3_aa: CASSRAGVSPLHF; cdr3_nt: TGTGCCAGCAGTCGGGCAGGGGTTTCACCCCTCCACTTT; clone_size: -; d_call: -; v_call: TRBV28; j_call: TRBJ1-6
cdr3_aa: CASSLVLGQRTEAFF; cdr3_nt: TGCGCCAGCAGCTTGGTCTTAGGTCAGCGGACTGAAGCTTTCTTT; clone_size: once; d_call: -; v_call: TRBV5-1; j_call: TRBJ1-1
cdr3_aa: CASSPKEGNIQYF; cdr3_nt: TGTGCCAGCTCCCCGAAGGAGGGAAACATTCAGTACTTC; clone_size: -; d_call: -; v_call: TRBV18; j_call: TRBJ2-4
cdr3_aa: CASSLGRNTGELFF; cdr3_nt: TGTGCCAGCAGCTTGGGGAGGAACACCGGGGAGCTGTTTTTT; clone_size: -; d_call: -; v_call: TRBV7-2; j_call: TRBJ2-2
cdr3_aa: CASSFRQTNYGYTF; cdr3_nt: TGTGCCAGCAGCTTCCGACAGACTAACTATGGCTACACCTTC; clone_size: -; d_call: -; v_call: TRBV7-2; j_call: TRBJ1-2
cdr3_aa: CASSELGQVPYGYTF; cdr3_nt: TGTGCCAGCAGTGAATTGGGACAAGTTCCATATGGCTACACCTTC; clone_size: -; d_call: -; v_call: TRBV2; j_call: TRBJ1-2
cdr3_aa: CASSLYLAGGSNQPQHF; cdr3_nt: TGTGCCAGCAGTTTGTATCTGGCTGGGGGGTCCAATCAGCCCCAGCATTTT; clone_size: -; d_call: -; v_call: TRBV28; j_call: TRBJ1-5
cdr3_aa: CASSETRVGTGELFF; cdr3_nt: TGTGCCAGCAGTGAAACCCGGGTGGGCACCGGGGAGCTGTTTTTT; clone_size: -; d_call: -; v_call: TRBV6-1; j_call: TRBJ2-2
cdr3_aa: CASSQSRGSSYNEQFF; cdr3_nt: TGTGCCAGCAGCCAAAGTCGTGGGAGCTCCTACAATGAGCAGTTCTTC; clone_size: -; d_call: -; v_call: TRBV9; j_call: TRBJ2-1
cdr3_aa: CASSFSTNYEQYF; cdr3_nt: TGTGCCAGCAGTTTCTCCACTAACTACGAGCAGTACTTC; clone_size: -; d_call: -; v_call: TRBV28; j_call: TRBJ2-7
cdr3_aa: CASSSYSNQPQHF; cdr3_nt: TGTGCCAGCAGCTCGTATAGCAATCAGCCCCAGCATTTT; clone_size: once; d_call: -; v_call: TRBV7-2; j_call: TRBJ1-5
cdr3_aa: CATSRRTDLYNSPLHF; cdr3_nt: TGTGCCACCAGCAGAAGGACAGACCTATATAATTCACCCCTCCACTTT; clone_size: -; d_call: -; v_call: TRBV15; j_call: TRBJ1-6
cdr3_aa: CASSRGYNSPLHF; cdr3_nt: TGCGCCAGCAGTCGGGGCTATAATTCACCCCTCCACTTT; clone_size: -; d_call: -; v_call: TRBV10-1; j_call: TRBJ1-6
cdr3_aa: CASSPPRQGDYGYTF; cdr3_nt: TGTGCCAGCAGCCCACCCCGACAGGGAGACTATGGCTACACCTTC; clone_size: -; d_call: TRBD1; v_call: TRBV7-8; j_call: TRBJ1-2
cdr3_aa: CASSYSTLYEQYF; cdr3_nt: TGTGCCAGCAGTTACTCGACTCTCTACGAGCAGTACTTC; clone_size: -; d_call: -; v_call: TRBV6-2/TRBV6-3; j_call: TRBJ2-7
cdr3_aa: CASSLIGQGATGELFF; cdr3_nt: TGCGCCAGCAGCTTGATTGGACAGGGGGCCACCGGGGAGCTGTTTTTT; clone_size: -; d_call: TRBD1; v_call: TRBV5-1; j_call: TRBJ2-2
cdr3_aa: CASSWSGNTEAFF; cdr3_nt: TGTGCCAGCAGTTGGTCCGGGAACACTGAAGCTTTCTTT; clone_size: -; d_call: -; v_call: TRBV6-5; j_call: TRBJ1-1
cdr3_aa: CASSFTGQETQYF; cdr3_nt: TGTGCCAGCAGCTTTACAGGCCAAGAGACCCAGTACTTC; clone_size: few; d_call: -; v_call: TRBV7-3; j_call: TRBJ2-5
cdr3_aa: CASSLGLASSYNEQFF; cdr3_nt: TGTGCCAGCAGCTTGGGACTCGCGAGCTCCTACAATGAGCAGTTCTTC; clone_size: -; d_call: -; v_call: TRBV5-8; j_call: TRBJ2-1
cdr3_aa: CASSEWGDIQYF; cdr3_nt: TGTGCCAGCAGTGAATGGGGGGACATTCAGTACTTC; clone_size: -; d_call: -; v_call: TRBV25-1; j_call: TRBJ2-4
cdr3_aa: CASSLGGSSEKLFF; cdr3_nt: TGTGCCAGCAGCCTGGGAGGGTCTAGCGAAAAACTGTTTTTT; clone_size: -; d_call: -; v_call: TRBV28; j_call: TRBJ1-4
cdr3_aa: CASSSGQGASQPQHF; cdr3_nt: TGTGCCAGCAGCTCGGGACAGGGTGCGAGTCAGCCCCAGCATTTT; clone_size: -; d_call: TRBD1; v_call: TRBV7-6; j_call: TRBJ1-5
cdr3_aa: CASSPAGGQVKQYF; cdr3_nt: TGTGCCAGCAGCCCAGCGGGAGGGCAGGTTAAGCAGTACTTC; clone_size: few; d_call: TRBD2; v_call: TRBV7-9; j_call: TRBJ2-7
cdr3_aa: CASSLGLAGIYEQYF; cdr3_nt: TGTGCCAGCAGCTTGGGTCTAGCGGGAATCTACGAGCAGTACTTC; clone_size: -; d_call: TRBD2; v_call: TRBV5-5; j_call: TRBJ2-7
cdr3_aa: CASSTQAGTEAFF; cdr3_nt: TGTGCCAGCAGTACTCAAGCGGGCACTGAAGCTTTCTTT; clone_size: -; d_call: -; v_call: TRBV12-3/TRBV12-4; j_call: TRBJ1-1
cdr3_aa: CAISEGHFDVNQPQHF; cdr3_nt: TGTGCCATCAGTGAGGGGCATTTCGACGTAAATCAGCCCCAGCATTTT; clone_size: -; d_call: -; v_call: TRBV10-3; j_call: TRBJ1-5
cdr3_aa: CASSWDRLANYGYTF; cdr3_nt: TGTGCCAGCAGCTGGGACAGATTGGCTAACTATGGCTACACCTTC; clone_size: -; d_call: TRBD1; v_call: TRBV9; j_call: TRBJ1-2
cdr3_aa: CASSLAKTVGGYTF; cdr3_nt: TGTGCCAGCAGCTTAGCGAAGACAGTAGGGGGCTACACCTTC; clone_size: -; d_call: -; v_call: TRBV7-2; j_call: TRBJ1-2
cdr3_aa: CASSPSQGSYEQYF; cdr3_nt: TGTGCCAGCAGCCCATCACAGGGATCCTACGAGCAGTACTTC; clone_size: -; d_call: -; v_call: TRBV9; j_call: TRBJ2-7
cdr3_aa: CASSLSGPGVYNEQFF; cdr3_nt: TGCGCCAGCAGCTTAAGCGGGCCGGGGGTCTACAATGAGCAGTTCTTC; clone_size: many; d_call: -; v_call: TRBV5-1; j_call: TRBJ2-1
cdr3_aa: CASSSVAGEDTQYF; cdr3_nt: TGCGCCAGCAGTTCCGTAGCGGGAGAAGATACGCAGTATTTT; clone_size: -; d_call: TRBD2; v_call: TRBV5-1; j_call: TRBJ2-3
cdr3_aa: CASSVGGAYTEAFF; cdr3_nt: TGTGCCAGCAGTGTAGGCGGGGCTTACACTGAAGCTTTCTTT; clone_size: few; d_call: -; v_call: TRBV2; j_call: TRBJ1-1
cdr3_aa: CASSPRTGGNNYGYTF; cdr3_nt: TGTGCCAGCAGCCCCCGGACAGGGGGGAATAACTATGGCTACACCTTC; clone_size: -; d_call: TRBD1; v_call: TRBV9; j_call: TRBJ1-2
cdr3_aa: CASSYQRGQPQHF; cdr3_nt: TGTGCCAGCAGTTACCAAAGAGGGCAGCCCCAGCATTTT; clone_size: -; d_call: -; v_call: TRBV6-2/TRBV6-3; j_call: TRBJ1-5
cdr3_aa: CASSIEAGTGAEKLFF; cdr3_nt: TGTGCCAGTAGTATAGAAGCCGGGACAGGGGCTGAAAAACTGTTTTTT; clone_size: -; d_call: TRBD1; v_call: TRBV19; j_call: TRBJ1-4
cdr3_aa: CASSEAGGIDTQYF; cdr3_nt: TGTGCCAGCAGTGAAGCGGGGGGAATTGATACGCAGTATTTT; clone_size: -; d_call: TRBD2; v_call: TRBV6-4; j_call: TRBJ2-3
cdr3_aa: CAWSVRSGTEAFF; cdr3_nt: TGTGCCTGGAGTGTCCGTTCAGGCACTGAAGCTTTCTTT; clone_size: -; d_call: -; v_call: TRBV30; j_call: TRBJ1-1
cdr3_aa: CTNSDPGTYNTEAFF; cdr3_nt: TGCACCAACTCAGACCCCGGGACATATAACACTGAAGCTTTCTTT; clone_size: many; d_call: -; v_call: TRBV1; j_call: TRBJ1-1
cdr3_aa: CASSTGGGSYYGYTF; cdr3_nt: TGTGCCAGCAGCACAGGGGGCGGGAGCTACTATGGCTACACCTTC; clone_size: -; d_call: TRBD1; v_call: TRBV28; j_call: TRBJ1-2
cdr3_aa: CASSLNQAKTF; cdr3_nt: TGTGCCAGCAGTTTAAATCAGGCCAAAACCTTC; clone_size: -; d_call: -; v_call: TRBV28; j_call: TRBJ1-2
cdr3_aa: CASSEARVKGNSGYTF; cdr3_nt: TGTGCCAGCAGTGAAGCGCGGGTTAAAGGCAATAGTGGCTACACCTTC; clone_size: -; d_call: -; v_call: TRBV2; j_call: TRBJ1-2
cdr3_aa: CASSSAGGVNSPLHF; cdr3_nt: TGCGCCAGCAGCTCCGCCGGGGGTGTCAATTCACCCCTCCACTTT; clone_size: -; d_call: -; v_call: TRBV5-1; j_call: TRBJ1-6
cdr3_aa: CASSPYSFPRQGPAEAFF; cdr3_nt: TGTGCCAGCAGCCCTTACAGCTTCCCGCGACAGGGACCGGCTGAAGCTTTCTTT; clone_size: few; d_call: TRBD1; v_call: TRBV28; j_call: TRBJ1-1
cdr3_aa: CSVAGTGGQPQHF; cdr3_nt: TGCAGCGTTGCAGGGACAGGGGGTCAGCCCCAGCATTTT; clone_size: few; d_call: TRBD1; v_call: TRBV29-1; j_call: TRBJ1-5
cdr3_aa: CASSPQGSNQPQHF; cdr3_nt: TGTGCCAGCAGCCCACAGGGAAGCAATCAGCCCCAGCATTTT; clone_size: -; d_call: -; v_call: TRBV6-5; j_call: TRBJ1-5
cdr3_aa: CASSLRRQGAGKETQYF; cdr3_nt: TGCGCCAGCAGCTTGAGGCGACAGGGGGCTGGGAAAGAGACCCAGTACTTC; clone_size: -; d_call: TRBD1; v_call: TRBV5-1; j_call: TRBJ2-5
cdr3_aa: CASSGQGNDEQFF; cdr3_nt: TGTGCCAGCAGTGGACAGGGTAACGATGAGCAGTTCTTC; clone_size: -; d_call: TRBD1; v_call: TRBV2; j_call: TRBJ2-1
cdr3_aa: CASSFTGGESYEQYF; cdr3_nt: TGTGCCAGCAGCTTTACAGGGGGTGAATCCTACGAGCAGTACTTC; clone_size: -; d_call: TRBD1; v_call: TRBV7-6; j_call: TRBJ2-7
cdr3_aa: CATRQGANNEQFF; cdr3_nt: TGTGCCACCAGACAGGGGGCGAACAATGAGCAGTTCTTC; clone_size: -; d_call: TRBD1; v_call: TRBV10-3; j_call: TRBJ2-1
cdr3_aa: CAWKENSHTYEQYF; cdr3_nt: TGTGCCTGGAAAGAGAACAGCCACACCTACGAGCAGTACTTC; clone_size: -; d_call: -; v_call: TRBV30; j_call: TRBJ2-7
cdr3_aa: CASNPVTGELFF; cdr3_nt: TGTGCCAGTAATCCTGTCACCGGGGAGCTGTTTTTT; clone_size: once; d_call: -; v_call: TRBV19; j_call: TRBJ2-2
cdr3_aa: CASSQDRRGEQFF; cdr3_nt: TGTGCCAGCAGCCAAGATCGGCGCGGGGAGCAGTTCTTC; clone_size: -; d_call: -; v_call: TRBV3-1/TRBV3-2; j_call: TRBJ2-1
cdr3_aa: CASSLGSGGSYEQYF; cdr3_nt: TGCGCCAGCAGCTTGGGCTCAGGGGGCTCCTACGAGCAGTACTTC; clone_size: -; d_call: TRBD1; v_call: TRBV5-1; j_call: TRBJ2-7
cdr3_aa: CASSYSPDRVDSPLHF; cdr3_nt: TGTGCCAGCAGTTACTCGCCGGACAGGGTGGATTCACCCCTCCACTTT; clone_size: -; d_call: TRBD1; v_call: TRBV6-5; j_call: TRBJ1-6
cdr3_aa: CASSLAGGRYGYTF; cdr3_nt: TGTGCCAGCAGCCTGGCCGGGGGAAGATATGGCTACACCTTC; clone_size: -; d_call: -; v_call: TRBV7-6; j_call: TRBJ1-2